Below are 26 T cell receptor beta chains sequenced from a single sample in a study of regulatory T cells in long-lasting Graves disease. Sequencing libraries for TCR beta were prepared with iRepertoire HTBI primers and Arm-PCR of CDR3 regions. TCRdb used MiXCR to reprocess the multiplex PCR reads, holding one entry per CDR3 protein. The table includes some 460,000 distinct CDR3 sequences, about 17% detected once. Time point described: newly diagnosed GD, antithyroid drugs for less than 3 months. Following extraction of RNA from PBMCs, that RNA was used to make the TCR library. These sequences were also reported in another study, on T cells in Graves' hyperthyroidism and ophthalmopathy.

Here the sequenced sample was peripheral blood mononuclear cells (PBMCs), taken at new diagnosis, from a patient treated with antithyroid drugs. The receptors originated from a man in his forties or fifties with Graves disease.

Note on this clonotype: A far larger clone differs by one base, so this is likely a read error. This chain uses TRBV11-2 with TRBJ2-3; 11 bases fit TRBD2. The DNA end is a closer match to TRBJ2-7, so the J assignment may be wrong. The CDR3 sequence is 16 residues long. The V gene's germline CDR1 is SGHAT and CDR2 FQNNGV. CDR3 region: CASSSIAGGRYNEQYF. In nucleotides, the CDR3 is TGTGCCAGCAGCTCAATAGCGGGAGGGCGGTACAATGAGCAGTACTTC.

This clonotype was seen at least ten times. The chain combines TRBV2 with TRBJ2-5; no reliable D call. Germline assignment: CDR1 SNHLY and CDR2 FYNNEI. V lost 5 bases and J 0 bases, leaving 7 bases between the germline ends. This CDR3 has 13 residues. CDR3 sequence (DNA): TGTGCCAGCAGTCGACCAAACCAAGAGACCCAGTACTTC. Translating gives CASSRPNQETQYF.

This chain joins TRBV29-1 and TRBJ2-1; perhaps TRBD2 as D (5 bases). The J call may be incorrect, as the DNA end agrees better with TRBJ2-5. The germline V gene encodes CDR1 SQVTM and CDR2 ANQGSEA. The CDR3 is 15 residues long. CDR3: CSVHGWILLEETQYF. CDR3 DNA: TGCAGCGTCCACGGGTGGATTTTACTAGAAGAGACCCAGTACTTC.

This rearrangement joins TRBV10-3 to TRBJ1-1, with D possibly TRBD1 on 6 matching bases. V shed 11 bases and J shed 0 bases, with 13 bases lying between them. The V gene's germline CDR1 is ENHRY and CDR2 SYGVKD. This CDR3 comprises 13 residues. The CDR3 sequence: CAASQGLNTEAFF. The DNA for the CDR3 is TGTGCCGCCTCACAGGGATTGAACACTGAAGCTTTCTTT.

The rearrangement links TRBV5-1 to TRBJ1-2; TRBD1 matches 10 bases. The CDR3 loop spans 17 amino acids. Germline V gene sequence: CDR1 SGHRS, CDR2 YFSETQ. V gave up 0 bases and J gave up 2 bases; unmatched junction bases: 7. The CDR3 region is CASSLDTTGGANYGYTF. CDR3 nucleotides: TGCGCCAGCAGCTTGGACACGACAGGGGGCGCCAACTATGGCTACACCTTC.

The gene calls are TRBV27 and TRBJ1-1, with 10 positions matching TRBD1. This CDR3 has 15 amino acids. Germline loops: CDR1 MNHEY, CDR2 SMNVEV (reference sequence). The ends lost 6 bases at V and 2 bases at J; junction bases unmatched: 6. CDR3 amino acids: CASRGDRGDNTEAFF. The DNA of the CDR3 is TGTGCCAGCAGAGGGGACAGGGGCGACAACACTGAAGCTTTCTTT.

This clonotype was seen many times. This chain connects TRBV6-1 to TRBJ1-5; D is unclear. The germline gives CDR1 MNHNS, CDR2 SASEGT. CDR3 length: 11 residues. Trimming shortened V by 3 bases and J by 9 bases, and 6 bases separated the two germline ends. The CDR3 DNA sequence: TGTGCCAGCAGTGACGGAGGGCCCCAGCATTTT. This encodes CASSDGGPQHF.

This clonotype was detected many times. The chain links TRBV7-8 to TRBJ2-7; TRBD2 matches at 13 bases. Germline V gives CDR1 SGHVS, CDR2 FQNEAQ. CDR3 length equals 16 residues. V trimming: 5 bases; J trimming: 6 bases; junction bases outside the gene matches: 10. CDR3 protein: CASSTRTSGSLGEQYF. The CDR3 bases are TGTGCCAGCAGCACCCGGACTAGCGGGAGTTTAGGCGAGCAGTACTTC.

This chain links TRBV5-5 with TRBJ2-2; 9 bases are shared with TRBD1. V was pared by 4 bases and J by 2 bases, with 18 bases of the junction left unmatched. The germline gives CDR1 SGHKS, CDR2 YYEKEE (reference sequence). The CDR3 consists of 20 residues. In nucleotides, the CDR3 is TGTGCCAGCAGCCCCGGACAGGGGATATCCCTCCTACAAAACACCGGGGAGCTGTTTTTT. Translated, it gives CASSPGQGISLLQNTGELFF.

The sample holds a few counts of this clonotype. This chain uses TRBV20-1 with TRBJ2-7; D might be TRBD1 (5 bases). V gave up 3 bases and J gave up 3 bases, with 12 bases separating them. The CDR3 loop spans 13 amino acids. CDR1 and CDR2 from the germline V gene are DFQATT and SNEGSKA (reference sequence). The CDR3 here is CSASFRQGYEQYF. The CDR3 nucleotides are TGCAGTGCTAGTTTCCGGCAGGGCTACGAGCAGTACTTC.

This clonotype was detected many times. V usage is TRBV2 and J usage is TRBJ1-4; D is unclear. Germline V lookup: CDR1 SNHLY, CDR2 FYNNEI. The V end was cut by 4 bases, the J end by 3 bases, with 12 bases between. The CDR3 covers 15 residues. CDR3 loop: CASSAMESANEKLFF. DNA of the CDR3: TGTGCCAGCAGTGCCATGGAGTCAGCTAATGAAAAACTGTTTTTT.

The J gene is TRBJ2-7, the V gene TRBV7-9; D is tentatively TRBD1 or TRBD2 (6 bases each). The V end lost 3 bases, the J end lost 3 bases, and 9 bases lay between the germline ends. The CDR3 is 13 amino acids. Germline CDR1 and CDR2: SEHNR and FQNEAQ (reference sequence). CDR3 amino acids: CASSLEGVYEQYF. The CDR3, as DNA: TGTGCCAGCAGCTTGGAGGGGGTCTACGAGCAGTACTTC.

This clonotype has a count of ten or more. The CDR3 is CASTADRGTDTQYF. CDR3 sequence (DNA): TGTGCCAGCACCGCGGACAGGGGAACAGATACGCAGTATTTT. The chain carries TRBV2 and TRBJ2-3; 9 bases agree with TRBD1. The CDR3 covers 14 residues. CDR1 and CDR2 (germline): SNHLY, FYNNEI. V shed 7 bases, J shed 3 bases, and the junction held 5 bases outside the gene matches.

The chain couples TRBV5-5 to TRBJ2-1; 8 positions match TRBD1. Germline V gene data show CDR1 as SGHKS and CDR2 as YYEKEE (reference sequence). The V gene end was trimmed by 0 bases and the J gene end by 8 bases; junction bases not matched to a gene: 4. The CDR3 contains 14 residues. The CDR3 protein is CASSLVQGADEQFF. Here the CDR3 DNA reads TGTGCCAGCAGCTTGGTTCAGGGGGCTGATGAGCAGTTCTTC.

As concerns this clonotype: A much larger clone differs from this one at a single base, so this may be a read error. The chain has TRBV6-2 or TRBV6-3 and TRBJ1-5; 10 nucleotides line up with TRBD1. The CDR3 spans 19 residues. The junction had 16 bases not matched to a gene; V was cut back by 6 bases and J by 2 bases. The V gene's germline CDR1 is MNHEY and CDR2 SVGEGT. In DNA, the CDR3 is TGTGCCAGCAGCCCCCGCAGGGACAGGGGCATAAGGGGCAATCAGCCCCAGCATTTT. Translation: CASSPRRDRGIRGNQPQHF.

This clonotype showed up many times. Here the CDR3 reads CASSLFRGYQPQHF. The CDR3 DNA sequence: TGTGCCAGCAGTTTATTCAGGGGCTATCAGCCCCAGCATTTT. The chain combines TRBV28 with TRBJ1-5; D may be TRBD1 (6 bases). Germline CDR1 and CDR2: MDHEN and SYDVKM. The CDR3 is 14 residues long. Trimming left V 1 base short and J 5 bases short, with 9 bases between. Looking up the rest from reference TRBV28 and TRBJ1-5 gives the full variable domain: DVKVTQSSRYLVKRTGEKVFLECVQDMDHENMFWYRQDPGLGLRLIYFSYDVKMKEKGDIPEGYSVSREKKERFSLILESASTNQTSMYLCASSLFRGYQPQHFGDGTRLSIL.

This chain connects TRBV5-1 to TRBJ2-1; 14 positions agree with TRBD2. V lost 4 bases, J lost 6 bases, and 6 bases stayed unmatched. This CDR3 has 16 residues. Germline V gene sequence: CDR1 SGHRS, CDR2 YFSETQ. Here the CDR3 reads CASSRLGTSGSNEQFF. The CDR3 DNA is TGCGCCAGCAGCCGCCTGGGGACTAGCGGGAGCAATGAGCAGTTCTTC.

At least ten counts were recorded for this clonotype. The CDR3 nucleotides are TGTGCCAGTCGATCGTGGACTAGCTCCTACAATGAGCAGTTCTTC. Its protein is CASRSWTSSYNEQFF. The rearrangement uses TRBV27 and TRBJ2-1; 7 nucleotides align to TRBD2. Germline trimming cut 9 bases from V and 0 bases from J; bases unmatched to any gene: 8. Germline V lookup: CDR1 MNHEY, CDR2 SMNVEV (reference sequence). This CDR3 spans 15 amino acids.

This clonotype has a handful of counts. The chain carries TRBV6-2 or TRBV6-3 and TRBJ2-7; perhaps TRBD2 as D (6 bases). The germline gives CDR1 MNHEY, CDR2 SVGEGT. V was cut by 8 bases and J by 0 bases, with 14 bases left in between. This CDR3 is built from 14 residues. The CDR3 nucleotides read TGTGCCAGCGCCCTCGGGGGAAGCTCCTACGAGCAGTACTTC. It translates to CASALGGSSYEQYF.

This clonotype occurred a few times. V gene TRBV12-3 or TRBV12-4 combines with J gene TRBJ1-2; 12 bases fit TRBD1. Losses at the gene ends were 5 bases for V and 5 bases for J; bases not matched to a gene: 6. The CDR3 is 15 residues long. The CDR3 loop reads CASSPGTGGEYGYTF. The CDR3 region has the DNA TGTGCCAGCAGTCCCGGGACAGGGGGCGAATATGGCTACACCTTC.

A word on this clonotype: A read error is possible here, since a much larger clone lies one base away. The rearrangement uses TRBV2 and TRBJ2-1; D gene unclear. Germline V gene sequence: CDR1 SNHLY, CDR2 FYNNEI. This CDR3 contains 12 residues. CDR3 in DNA: TGTGCCAGCAGTGGACCCTACAATGAGCAGTCCTTC. This codes for CASSGPYNEQSF.

This clonotype occurred a few times. This chain joins TRBV20-1 and TRBJ1-4; tentatively, D is TRBD1 (5 bases). Between the trimmed V and J ends, which lost 3 bases and 5 bases, there was a span of 10 bases. In germline, CDR1 is DFQATT, CDR2 SNEGSKA (reference sequence). This CDR3 comprises 13 residues. CDR3 coding DNA: TGCAGTGCTAGGGAGGGGCAGAATGAAAAACTGTTTTTT. This encodes CSAREGQNEKLFF.

The chain carries TRBV5-1 and TRBJ2-2; TRBD2 agrees at 7 bases. The V and J ends lost 4 bases and 2 bases, in that order; junction bases with no gene match: 5. The CDR3 is 15 amino acids. Germline CDR1 and CDR2: SGHRS and YFSETQ. CDR3 amino acids: CASSPRDYNTGELFF. CDR3 DNA: TGCGCCAGCAGCCCGCGGGACTACAACACCGGGGAGCTGTTTTTT.

The V gene is TRBV19, the J gene TRBJ1-5, with D tentatively TRBD1 (5 bases). CDR1 is LNHDA, CDR2 SQIVND, per germline (reference sequence). The CDR3 is made up of 15 amino acids. The V end was cut by 3 bases, the J end by 3 bases, with 12 bases between. CDR3: CASSIAGIDNQPQHF. The DNA for the CDR3 is TGTGCCAGTAGTATTGCAGGGATCGACAATCAGCCCCAGCATTTT.

A few counts support this clonotype. CDR3: CASSRGQGKSLDEQFF. The CDR3 DNA reads as TGTGCCAGTAGTAGGGGACAGGGGAAAAGTTTAGATGAGCAGTTCTTC. The rearrangement joins TRBV19 to TRBJ2-1, with TRBD1 identical over 10 bases. The CDR3 covers 16 residues. The V gene's germline CDR1 is LNHDA and CDR2 SQIVND (reference sequence). V shed 4 bases and J 8 bases; nucleotides not matched to a gene: 11.

This chain uses TRBV10-3 with TRBJ1-6, with 7 bases matching TRBD1. Germline-derived CDR1 and CDR2 are ENHRY and SYGVKD. The V gene end was trimmed by 4 bases and the J gene end by 8 bases; junction bases not matched to a gene: 8. The CDR3 has 15 amino acids. The CDR3 loop reads CAISGGQNYDSPLHF. The CDR3 DNA reads as TGTGCCATCAGTGGGGGACAGAATTATGATTCACCCCTCCACTTT.